The subject of this entry is one T cell receptor beta chain. Its antigen is still unknown. The data originate from a study of response to subunit inactivated influenza vaccine. TCRdb passed the RT-PCR reads through MiXCR, listing each CDR3 protein once. The sample carries roughly 570,000 distinct CDR3 sequences, around 13% recorded once. Study results and caveats: Seasonal influenza vaccination, on each occasion, was suggested by the authors to recruit few new T cells.

Germline CDR1 MNHEY, CDR2 SVGEGT. V dropped 6 bases and J dropped 11; count of bases not matched to a gene: 17. The CDR3 totals 16 residues. The receptor was isolated from a man aged 50 to 59 who received an inactivated influenza vaccine. The rearrangement joins TRBV6-2 or TRBV6-3 to TRBJ2-1; 9 positions agree with TRBD2. Sequences were derived from PBMCs from blood, sampled approximately 13 days after vaccination. The CDR3 nucleotides read TGTGCCAGCAGATCTCCGACACTAGCGGGCGAGGGAAAGCAGTTCTTC. Protein sequence: CASRSPTLAGEGKQFF.